The 17 T cell receptor beta chains below were found in one sample sequenced in a study of blood T cell repertoires in COVID-19. The data were produced by immunoSEQ multiplex PCR, yet TCRdb's version contains in-frame clones alone and is incomplete. The sample yields a few hundred thousand clones, more than 65% seen once. The sequencing input was peripheral blood. The receptor source for this set is a human donor with acute or convalescent COVID-19. The donor label of this sample is uncertain.

The J gene is TRBJ1-6, the V gene TRBV25-1, with TRBD1 as a possible D gene (5 bases). V lost 3 bases and J lost 7, with 10 bases in between. The CDR3 is 14 residues long. Germline CDR1 is MGHDK and CDR2 is SYGVNS. The CDR3 loop is CASSDRRQNSPLHF. The DNA for the CDR3 is TGTGCCAGCAGTGACCGCCGACAGAATTCACCCCTCCACTTT.

This chain joins TRBV28 and TRBJ1-6; no clear D gene. The germline CDR1 and CDR2 sequences are MDHEN and SYDVKM. The V and J ends lost 7 bases and 1 base respectively, with 8 bases between them. The CDR3 spans 14 residues. In nucleotides, the CDR3 is TGTGCCAGCAAAGAGGGATCCTATAATTCACCCCTCCACTTT. This encodes CASKEGSYNSPLHF.

This rearrangement joins TRBV14 to TRBJ2-3; 9 bases align to TRBD2. Germline CDR1 SGHDN, CDR2 FVKESK. This CDR3 has 16 amino acids. With 4 bases clipped from V and 7 bases from J, the junction kept 12 bases outside the gene matches. The CDR3 spells CASSPSGRREGYTQYF. In nucleotides, the CDR3 is TGTGCCAGCAGCCCATCTGGGCGGCGGGAGGGGTATACGCAGTATTTT.

V usage is TRBV9 and J usage is TRBJ1-2; no firm D call. The length of the CDR3 is 14 residues. Germline V gives CDR1 SGDLS, CDR2 YYNGEE. Trimming removed 0 bases from V and 1 base from J, with 7 bases in between. In DNA form, the CDR3 reads TGTGCCAGCAGCGTAGGAGATTATAACTATGGCTACACCTTC. It translates to CASSVGDYNYGYTF.

V is TRBV2 and J is TRBJ1-4; unclear D gene. Trimming cost V 4 bases and J 6 bases, with 12 bases left between them. This CDR3 region has 14 residues. Germline V CDR1 and CDR2: SNHLY, FYNNEI. For the CDR3, the DNA is TGTGCCAGCAGTGTCGGTAACTCGTATGAAAAACTGTTTTTT. Its protein is CASSVGNSYEKLFF.

J is TRBJ2-7 and V is TRBV6-6, with no clear D. The V end lost 0 bases, the J end lost 0 bases, and 9 bases lay between the germline ends. Germline V gene lookup returns CDR1 MNHNY and CDR2 SVGAGI (reference sequence). This CDR3 is built from 15 residues. The CDR3 sequence is CASSYSGASSYEQYF. The CDR3 DNA is TGTGCCAGCAGTTACTCGGGCGCCAGCTCCTACGAGCAGTACTTC.

The V and J genes are TRBV2 and TRBJ1-1, with TRBD1 matching 7 bases. V gave up 5 bases and J gave up 1 base; unmatched junction bases: 7. CDR1 and CDR2 (germline): SNHLY, FYNNEI. The CDR3 covers 15 residues. The CDR3 here is CASSPGQEGNTEAFF. The CDR3 DNA reads TGTGCCAGCAGTCCTGGACAGGAAGGGAACACTGAAGCTTTCTTT. The whole variable domain, remainder taken from reference TRBV2 and TRBJ1-1, is EPEVTQTPSHQVTQMGQEVILRCVPISNHLYFYWYRQILGQKVEFLVSFYNNEISEKSEIFDDQFSVERPDGSNFTLKIRSTKLEDSAMYFCASSPGQEGNTEAFFGQGTRLTVV.

The chain employs TRBV19 and TRBJ1-5; D is unclear. Germline-derived CDR1 and CDR2 are LNHDA and SQIVND (reference sequence). Trimming shortened V by 3 bases and J by 2 bases, and 11 bases separated the two germline ends. The length of the CDR3 is 15 residues. The CDR3: CASSILLGGNQPQHF. The DNA for the CDR3 is TGTGCCAGTAGTATCTTGCTGGGAGGCAATCAGCCCCAGCATTTT. Full variable domain (rest looked up from reference TRBV19 and TRBJ1-5): DGGITQSPKYLFRKEGQNVTLSCEQNLNHDAMYWYRQDPGQGLRLIYYSQIVNDFQKGDIAEGYSVSREKKESFPLTVTSAQKNPTAFYLCASSILLGGNQPQHFGDGTRLSIL.

Only one count was recorded for this clone. The chain has TRBV2 and TRBJ2-2, with 11 bases that match TRBD2. V lost 5 bases, J lost 4 bases, and 6 bases stayed unmatched. Germline values: CDR1 SNHLY, CDR2 FYNNEI. The CDR3 length is 16 residues. CDR3 coding DNA: TGTGCCAGCAGTTCTTCCGGGACTAGCGGCACCGGGGAGCTGTTTTTT. This encodes CASSSSGTSGTGELFF.

This chain uses TRBV7-9 with TRBJ2-1; 8 nucleotides match TRBD2. The CDR3 spans 17 residues. Germline-derived CDR1 and CDR2 are SEHNR and FQNEAQ (reference sequence). Trimming at V came to 0 bases and at J to 6 bases, leaving 10 bases not matched to a gene. The CDR3: CASSLAFSGEDRNEQFF. CDR3 coding DNA: TGTGCCAGCAGCTTAGCGTTTAGCGGGGAGGACCGCAATGAGCAGTTCTTC.

The chain is built from TRBV10-3 and TRBJ2-5; D possibly corresponds to TRBD2 (8 bases). Germline loops: CDR1 ENHRY, CDR2 SYGVKD. The CDR3 length is 15 residues. Trimming cost V 6 bases and J 3 bases, with 17 bases left between them. The CDR3 protein is CAISSAGGQKETQYF. CDR3 bases: TGTGCCATCAGCTCTGCGGGGGGACAGAAAGAGACCCAGTACTTC.

The chain is built from TRBV6-4 and TRBJ2-3, with 8 bases aligning to TRBD2. CDR1 is MRHNA and CDR2 is SNTAGT in the germline V gene. Trimming removed 0 bases from V and 6 bases from J; junction bases left unmatched: 5. The CDR3 runs to 15 residues. CDR3 in amino acids: CASSDSAGGVDTQYF. CDR3 DNA: TGTGCCAGCAGTGACTCGGCGGGGGGAGTGGATACGCAGTATTTT.

The chain recombines TRBV5-5 with TRBJ1-6; 7 bases fit TRBD1. CDR3 length: 14 residues. Germline trimming cut 6 bases from V and 7 bases from J; bases unmatched to any gene: 7. Germline CDR1 reads SGHKS; CDR2 reads YYEKEE (reference sequence). CDR3 bases: TGTGCCAGCAACAAGGACAGGAAGAATTCACCCCTCCACTTT. Translation gives CASNKDRKNSPLHF. The full variable domain, with the rest looked up from reference TRBV5-5 and TRBJ1-6, is DAGVTQSPTHLIKTRGQQVTLRCSPISGHKSVSWYQQVLGQGPQFIFQYYEKEERGRGNFPDRFSARQFPNYSSELNVNALLLGDSALYLCASNKDRKNSPLHFGNGTRLTVT.

The gene calls are TRBV28 and TRBJ2-1; 8 positions agree with TRBD2. CDR3 size: 19 residues. With 6 bases clipped from V and 0 bases from J, the junction kept 16 bases outside the gene matches. Germline values: CDR1 MDHEN, CDR2 SYDVKM. Here the CDR3 reads CASSPRLAGGHSSYNEQFF. In nucleotides, the CDR3 is TGTGCCAGCAGCCCCCGGTTGGCGGGGGGACACAGCTCCTACAATGAGCAGTTCTTC.

The chain combines TRBV3-1 (or the pseudogene TRBV3-2) with TRBJ2-4; D perhaps matches TRBD1 (5 bases). The CDR3 is 14 residues long. Trimming shortened V by 2 bases and J by 5 bases, and 10 bases separated the two germline ends. Looked up from germline, CDR1 is LGHDT and CDR2 is YNNKEL (reference sequence). The CDR3 sequence: CASSQSGSQNIQYF. The CDR3 DNA reads TGTGCCAGCAGCCAATCAGGGTCTCAAAACATTCAGTACTTC.

This clone was counted a few times. The chain is built from TRBV11-2 and TRBJ2-1, with 9 nucleotides matching TRBD2. The junction had 11 bases not matched to a gene; V was cut back by 2 bases and J by 0 bases. The germline gives CDR1 SGHAT, CDR2 FQNNGV. This CDR3 is built from 19 residues. CDR3: CASSLIRAGGPRSYNEQFF. The CDR3 DNA reads TGTGCCAGCAGCTTAATTCGGGCGGGAGGGCCTCGCTCCTACAATGAGCAGTTCTTC.

This chain uses TRBV3-1 (or the pseudogene TRBV3-2) with TRBJ1-2, with a weak D call TRBD1 (5 bases). Germline loops: CDR1 LGHDT, CDR2 YNNKEL (reference sequence). Trimming removed 3 bases from V and 4 bases from J, with 12 bases in between. The CDR3 totals 14 residues. The CDR3 DNA reads as TGTGCCAGCAGCCAGGGGGGGGGTACCTATGGCTACACCTTC. This sequence encodes CASSQGGGTYGYTF.